Listed below are T cell receptor beta chains from one sample, sequenced in a study of cytotoxic CD8 clonotypes in ibrutinib-treated CLL. Method: immunoSEQ multiplex PCR; TCRdb's copy keeps in-frame clones and lacks some. The sample consists of hundreds of thousands of clones, 67% of them appearing once. The sequencing here drew on PBMCs, taken after 36 months of ibrutinib treatment. All receptors come from a human donor with chronic lymphocytic leukemia. CDR3s include the opening cysteine and the closing phenylalanine or tryptophan. Fields, in order: J gene, D gene, clone size, V gene, CDR3 protein, CDR3 DNA. D genes are given only for firm matches. Where a row states a size, it is once, few, many or the class of an expanded clone; other rows omit it.

j_call: TRBJ1-3
d_call: TRBD1
clone_size: NA
v_call: TRBV14
cdr3_aa: CASSPVPFLGTGVGNTIYF
cdr3_nt: TGTGCCAGCAGTCCAGTTCCTTTCCTCGGGACAGGGGTTGGAAACACCATATATTTT

j_call: TRBJ2-7
d_call: TRBD2
clone_size: few
v_call: TRBV9
cdr3_aa: CASSVGASGRAPYEQYF
cdr3_nt: TGTGCCAGCAGCGTAGGGGCTAGCGGGAGGGCCCCCTACGAGCAGTACTTC

j_call: TRBJ2-6
d_call: NA
clone_size: NA
v_call: TRBV6-1
cdr3_aa: CASSERAGANVLTF
cdr3_nt: TGTGCCAGCAGTGAAAGGGCTGGGGCCAACGTCCTGACTTTC

j_call: TRBJ1-1
d_call: NA
clone_size: NA
v_call: TRBV6-1
cdr3_aa: CASRKTHTEAFF
cdr3_nt: TGTGCCAGCAGGAAGACTCACACTGAAGCTTTCTTT

j_call: TRBJ2-7
d_call: NA
clone_size: few
v_call: TRBV6-5
cdr3_aa: CASSYAGEGGEQYF
cdr3_nt: TGTGCCAGCAGTTACGCGGGGGAGGGGGGCGAGCAGTACTTC

j_call: TRBJ2-7
d_call: NA
clone_size: few
v_call: TRBV7-3
cdr3_aa: CASSLTGPSSYEQYF
cdr3_nt: TGTGCCAGCAGCTTAACCGGACCGAGCTCCTACGAGCAGTACTTC

j_call: TRBJ2-1
d_call: NA
clone_size: NA
v_call: TRBV7-2
cdr3_aa: CASSPRTDDTYNEQFF
cdr3_nt: TGTGCCAGCAGCCCGAGGACGGACGATACCTACAATGAGCAGTTCTTC

j_call: TRBJ2-1
d_call: NA
clone_size: once
v_call: TRBV28
cdr3_aa: CASSLPNFRLDNNEQFF
cdr3_nt: TGTGCCAGCAGTTTGCCCAATTTCCGCCTAGACAACAATGAGCAGTTCTTC

j_call: TRBJ2-3
d_call: TRBD2
clone_size: few
v_call: TRBV30
cdr3_aa: CAWSVPRLAGGTDTQYF
cdr3_nt: TGTGCCTGGAGTGTGCCCCGACTAGCGGGAGGTACAGATACGCAGTATTTT

j_call: TRBJ2-7
d_call: TRBD2
clone_size: few
v_call: TRBV5-4
cdr3_aa: CASSFERAGSYEQYF
cdr3_nt: TGTGCCAGCAGCTTCGAACGAGCGGGAAGCTACGAGCAGTACTTC

j_call: TRBJ2-7
d_call: NA
clone_size: NA
v_call: TRBV27
cdr3_aa: CASSPRAGREQYF
cdr3_nt: TGTGCCAGCAGTCCACGGGCGGGGAGAGAGCAGTACTTC

j_call: TRBJ2-5
d_call: NA
clone_size: NA
v_call: TRBV15
cdr3_aa: CATSRGGVGSWYQETQYF
cdr3_nt: TGTGCCACCAGCAGAGGGGGGGTAGGCTCTTGGTACCAAGAGACCCAGTACTTC

j_call: TRBJ2-3
d_call: TRBD1
clone_size: NA
v_call: TRBV5-1
cdr3_aa: CASSKGQRTTDTQYF
cdr3_nt: TGCGCCAGCAGCAAGGGACAGAGGACGACAGATACGCAGTATTTT

j_call: TRBJ2-6
d_call: TRBD1
clone_size: NA
v_call: TRBV10-3
cdr3_aa: CAISFDRVPGANVLTF
cdr3_nt: TGTGCCATCAGCTTTGACAGGGTTCCTGGGGCCAACGTCCTGACTTTC

j_call: TRBJ2-1
d_call: TRBD2
clone_size: NA
v_call: TRBV10-3
cdr3_aa: CAISDPGLAAYNEQFF
cdr3_nt: TGTGCCATCAGTGATCCCGGACTAGCAGCCTACAATGAGCAGTTCTTC

j_call: TRBJ2-3
d_call: NA
clone_size: NA
v_call: TRBV19
cdr3_aa: CATSWRQQGTDTQYF
cdr3_nt: TGTGCCACTTCATGGCGGCAACAGGGCACAGATACGCAGTATTTT

j_call: TRBJ2-7
d_call: NA
clone_size: NA
v_call: TRBV7-2
cdr3_aa: CASSLAPSITYEQYF
cdr3_nt: TGTGCCAGCAGCTTGGCCCCCTCGATAACCTACGAGCAGTACTTC

j_call: TRBJ2-3
d_call: TRBD2
clone_size: NA
v_call: TRBV18
cdr3_aa: CASSPRLAELTDTQYF
cdr3_nt: TGTGCCAGCTCACCAAGACTAGCGGAGCTCACAGATACGCAGTATTTT

j_call: TRBJ2-5
d_call: TRBD2
clone_size: NA
v_call: TRBV5-4
cdr3_aa: CASNPGGGKETQYF
cdr3_nt: TGTGCCAGCAACCCCGGCGGGGGGAAAGAGACCCAGTACTTC

j_call: TRBJ2-7
d_call: NA
clone_size: NA
v_call: TRBV4-3
cdr3_aa: CASSQEIRVGAYEQYF
cdr3_nt: TGCGCCAGCAGCCAAGAAATCCGAGTAGGAGCCTACGAGCAGTACTTC

j_call: TRBJ1-1
d_call: NA
clone_size: NA
v_call: TRBV6-5
cdr3_aa: CASSTTAYEAFF
cdr3_nt: TGTGCCAGCAGTACAACAGCCTATGAAGCTTTCTTT

j_call: TRBJ2-2
d_call: TRBD1
clone_size: NA
v_call: TRBV9
cdr3_aa: CASSPPNRDRVTGELFF
cdr3_nt: TGTGCCAGCAGCCCACCTAATAGGGACAGGGTCACCGGGGAGCTGTTTTTT

j_call: TRBJ1-2
d_call: NA
clone_size: NA
v_call: TRBV28
cdr3_aa: CASSTGNNYGYTF
cdr3_nt: TGTGCCAGCTCCACCGGGAATAACTATGGCTACACCTTC

j_call: TRBJ1-3
d_call: TRBD1
clone_size: once
v_call: TRBV7-9
cdr3_aa: CASSLVRPGQGVSGNTIYF
cdr3_nt: TGTGCCAGCAGCTTAGTTCGGCCAGGACAGGGCGTCTCTGGAAACACCATATATTTT

j_call: TRBJ2-3
d_call: NA
clone_size: few
v_call: TRBV7-3
cdr3_aa: CASSLPKADTQYF
cdr3_nt: TGTGCCAGCAGCCTACCCAAAGCAGATACGCAGTATTTT

j_call: TRBJ1-1
d_call: TRBD1
clone_size: NA
v_call: TRBV6-1
cdr3_aa: CASSDWGQGNTEAFF
cdr3_nt: TGTGCCAGCAGTGATTGGGGACAGGGGAACACTGAAGCTTTCTTT

j_call: TRBJ2-7
d_call: TRBD1
clone_size: NA
v_call: TRBV2
cdr3_aa: CAKRDSSSYEQYF
cdr3_nt: TGTGCCAAGAGGGACAGTTCGTCCTACGAGCAGTACTTC

j_call: TRBJ2-3
d_call: TRBD1
clone_size: NA
v_call: TRBV18
cdr3_aa: CASSLTPQQGATDTQYF
cdr3_nt: TGTGCCAGCTCACTTACGCCCCAACAGGGGGCCACAGATACGCAGTATTTT

j_call: TRBJ2-7
d_call: NA
clone_size: NA
v_call: TRBV6-6
cdr3_aa: CASSSPSDYEQYF
cdr3_nt: TGTGCCAGCAGCTCCCCTAGCGACTACGAGCAGTACTTC

j_call: TRBJ1-3
d_call: NA
clone_size: NA
v_call: TRBV10-3
cdr3_aa: CAISESAGPSGNTIYF
cdr3_nt: TGTGCCATCAGTGAGTCGGCGGGGCCCTCTGGAAACACCATATATTTT

j_call: TRBJ1-5
d_call: TRBD1
clone_size: NA
v_call: TRBV11-1
cdr3_aa: CASSRRGTGGPNQPQHF
cdr3_nt: TGTGCCAGCAGCCGGCGGGGGACAGGGGGGCCCAATCAGCCCCAGCATTTT

j_call: TRBJ2-3
d_call: NA
clone_size: NA
v_call: TRBV7-2
cdr3_aa: CASSLRGGRDTQYF
cdr3_nt: TGTGCCAGCAGCTTAAGGGGGGGCAGAGATACGCAGTATTTT

j_call: TRBJ1-1
d_call: NA
clone_size: few
v_call: TRBV2
cdr3_aa: CASRRPVSRPEAFF
cdr3_nt: TGTGCCAGCAGGAGGCCGGTTTCTCGACCTGAAGCTTTCTTT

j_call: TRBJ2-7
d_call: NA
clone_size: NA
v_call: TRBV15
cdr3_aa: CATSPGDLSYEQYF
cdr3_nt: TGTGCCACCAGCCCCGGGGACCTTTCTTACGAGCAGTACTTC

j_call: TRBJ1-4
d_call: TRBD1
clone_size: NA
v_call: TRBV25-1
cdr3_aa: CASSEAGQFEKLFF
cdr3_nt: TGTGCCAGCAGTGAAGCGGGACAGTTTGAAAAACTGTTTTTT

j_call: TRBJ2-5
d_call: TRBD1
clone_size: few
v_call: TRBV7-2
cdr3_aa: CASSLGRGTGETQYF
cdr3_nt: TGTGCCAGCAGCTTAGGGAGAGGGACAGGGGAGACCCAGTACTTC

j_call: TRBJ2-2
d_call: TRBD2
clone_size: NA
v_call: TRBV30
cdr3_aa: CAWIQRPLAANTGELFF
cdr3_nt: TGTGCCTGGATCCAACGGCCCCTAGCGGCTAACACCGGGGAGCTGTTTTTT

j_call: TRBJ2-7
d_call: TRBD2
clone_size: once
v_call: TRBV6-6
cdr3_aa: CASSYSSGGTYEQYF
cdr3_nt: TGTGCCAGCAGTTACAGTAGCGGGGGAACCTACGAGCAGTACTTC

j_call: TRBJ1-5
d_call: TRBD1
clone_size: NA
v_call: TRBV2
cdr3_aa: CASSEDGTGLLNQPQHF
cdr3_nt: TGTGCCAGCAGTGAAGACGGGACAGGACTCCTCAATCAGCCCCAGCATTTT

j_call: TRBJ2-5
d_call: NA
clone_size: NA
v_call: TRBV11-2
cdr3_aa: CASSLVRTTRGWETQYF
cdr3_nt: TGTGCCAGCAGCTTAGTTCGGACCACCCGGGGGTGGGAGACCCAGTACTTC

j_call: TRBJ2-7
d_call: TRBD2
clone_size: NA
v_call: TRBV13
cdr3_aa: CASSLRTSYEQYF
cdr3_nt: TGTGCCAGCAGCTTAAGGACTAGCTACGAGCAGTACTTC

j_call: TRBJ1-4
d_call: TRBD1
clone_size: few
v_call: TRBV19
cdr3_aa: CASRKTGTPEKLFF
cdr3_nt: TGTGCCAGTAGGAAGACAGGGACTCCTGAAAAACTGTTTTTT

j_call: TRBJ1-2
d_call: NA
clone_size: NA
v_call: TRBV2
cdr3_aa: CASRLPPSNYGYTF
cdr3_nt: TGTGCCAGCAGGCTGCCGCCAAGTAACTATGGCTACACCTTC

j_call: TRBJ2-7
d_call: NA
clone_size: few
v_call: TRBV20-1
cdr3_aa: CSARQQFEQYF
cdr3_nt: TGCAGTGCTAGACAACAGTTCGAGCAGTACTTC

j_call: TRBJ2-5
d_call: NA
clone_size: NA
v_call: TRBV9
cdr3_aa: CASSVGAGWDQETQYF
cdr3_nt: TGTGCCAGCAGCGTAGGCGCAGGGTGGGACCAAGAGACCCAGTACTTC

j_call: TRBJ1-1
d_call: NA
clone_size: NA
v_call: TRBV9
cdr3_aa: CASSAPQGLSTEAFF
cdr3_nt: TGTGCCAGCAGCGCTCCACAGGGATTGAGCACTGAAGCTTTCTTT

j_call: TRBJ1-2
d_call: TRBD1
clone_size: NA
v_call: TRBV6-1
cdr3_aa: CASSETQGAGYTF
cdr3_nt: TGTGCCAGCAGTGAAACTCAGGGGGCTGGCTACACCTTC

j_call: TRBJ2-7
d_call: NA
clone_size: NA
v_call: TRBV11-3
cdr3_aa: CASSLDGDHEQYF
cdr3_nt: TGTGCCAGCAGCTTAGATGGGGACCACGAGCAGTACTTC

j_call: TRBJ2-1
d_call: TRBD2
clone_size: NA
v_call: TRBV5-6
cdr3_aa: CASSLGGGAYEQFF
cdr3_nt: TGTGCCAGCAGCTTGGGCGGGGGGGCCTATGAGCAGTTCTTC

j_call: TRBJ2-2
d_call: NA
clone_size: NA
v_call: TRBV5-1
cdr3_aa: CASSLAPGAGELFF
cdr3_nt: TGCGCCAGCAGCTTGGCTCCGGGGGCCGGGGAGCTGTTTTTT

j_call: TRBJ2-7
d_call: NA
clone_size: NA
v_call: TRBV5-1
cdr3_aa: CASSLGQFEQYF
cdr3_nt: TGCGCCAGCAGCTTGGGACAGTTCGAGCAGTACTTC

j_call: TRBJ2-2
d_call: TRBD2
clone_size: NA
v_call: TRBV9
cdr3_aa: CASSSGLAAGELFF
cdr3_nt: TGTGCCAGCAGCTCGGGACTAGCGGCCGGGGAGCTGTTTTTT

j_call: TRBJ1-6
d_call: NA
clone_size: few
v_call: TRBV4-1
cdr3_aa: CASSPLGTSYNSPLHF
cdr3_nt: TGCGCCAGCAGCCCCCTGGGGACATCCTATAATTCACCCCTCCACTTT

j_call: TRBJ1-1
d_call: NA
clone_size: once
v_call: TRBV4-3
cdr3_aa: CASSERRNTEAFF
cdr3_nt: TGCGCCAGCAGCGAAAGACGGAACACTGAAGCTTTCTTT